Listed here are 2 T cell receptor beta chains from one sample, sequenced in a study of monozygotic twins with inflammatory bowel disease. TCRdb re-called the 5' RACE reads, yielding one record per CDR3 amino acid sequence without DNA. The table counts some 450,000 distinct CDR3 sequences; 2% to 2.5% lies in the top ten. The specimen was blood. The receptors originated from a human donor with ulcerative colitis or Crohn's disease, or a healthy co-twin of an affected twin (not recorded which).

This rearrangement joins TRBV28 to TRBJ2-5; TCRdb reports TRBD2, a call that lacks DNA to check it against. The CDR3 covers 13 residues. Germline V gives CDR1 MDHEN, CDR2 SYDVKM. CDR3 protein: CASTVSGQETQYF.

J is TRBJ2-3 and V is TRBV20-1; TCRdb's assignment of TRBD2 cannot be checked, as there is no DNA. The V gene's germline CDR1 is DFQATT and CDR2 SNEGSKA (reference sequence). The CDR3 extends over 15 amino acids. The CDR3: CSARDNSSPADTQYF.